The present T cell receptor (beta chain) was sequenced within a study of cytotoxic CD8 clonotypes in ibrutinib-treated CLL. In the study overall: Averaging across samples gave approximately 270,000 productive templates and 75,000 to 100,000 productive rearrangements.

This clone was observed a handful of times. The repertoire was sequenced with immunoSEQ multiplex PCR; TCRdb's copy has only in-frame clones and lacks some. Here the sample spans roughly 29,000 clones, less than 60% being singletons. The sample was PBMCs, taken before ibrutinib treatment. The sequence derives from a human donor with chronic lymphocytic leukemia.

CDR3 sequence: CAISEGSLGYF. The CDR3 nucleotides are TGTGCCATCAGTGAGGGGTCTTTGGGTTATTTT. The V gene is TRBV10-3, the J gene TRBJ2-3, with no clear D. V was clipped by 2 bases and J by 15 bases, with 12 bases between them. Germline loops: CDR1 ENHRY, CDR2 SYGVKD. The CDR3 runs to 11 residues.